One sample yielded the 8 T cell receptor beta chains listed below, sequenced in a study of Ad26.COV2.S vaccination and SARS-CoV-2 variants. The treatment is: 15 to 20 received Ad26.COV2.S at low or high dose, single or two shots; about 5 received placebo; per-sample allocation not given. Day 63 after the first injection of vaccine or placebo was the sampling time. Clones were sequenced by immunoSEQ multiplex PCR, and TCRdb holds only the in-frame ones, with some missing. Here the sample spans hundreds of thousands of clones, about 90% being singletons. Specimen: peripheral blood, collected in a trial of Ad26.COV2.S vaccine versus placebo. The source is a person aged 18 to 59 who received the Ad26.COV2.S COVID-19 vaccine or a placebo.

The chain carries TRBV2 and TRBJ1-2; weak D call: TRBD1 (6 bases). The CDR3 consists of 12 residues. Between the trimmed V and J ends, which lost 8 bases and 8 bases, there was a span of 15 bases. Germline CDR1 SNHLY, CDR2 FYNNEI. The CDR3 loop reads CASRTGLQGYTF. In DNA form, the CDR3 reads TGTGCCAGCCGAACAGGGCTTCAGGGCTACACCTTC.

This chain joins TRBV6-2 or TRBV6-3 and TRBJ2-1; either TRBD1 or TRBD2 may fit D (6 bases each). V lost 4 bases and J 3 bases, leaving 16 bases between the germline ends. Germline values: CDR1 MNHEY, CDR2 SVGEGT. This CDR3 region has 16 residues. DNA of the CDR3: TGTGCCAGCAGTTGGCTGGGGGGCTTAGGCTACAATGAGCAGTTCTTC. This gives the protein CASSWLGGLGYNEQFF.

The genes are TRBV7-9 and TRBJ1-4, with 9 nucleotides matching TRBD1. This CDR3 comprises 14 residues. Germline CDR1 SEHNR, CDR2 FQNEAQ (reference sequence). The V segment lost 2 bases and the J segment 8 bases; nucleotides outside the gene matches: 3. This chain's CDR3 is CASSLTGGAEKLFF. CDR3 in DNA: TGTGCCAGCAGCTTAACAGGGGGCGCAGAAAAACTGTTTTTT.

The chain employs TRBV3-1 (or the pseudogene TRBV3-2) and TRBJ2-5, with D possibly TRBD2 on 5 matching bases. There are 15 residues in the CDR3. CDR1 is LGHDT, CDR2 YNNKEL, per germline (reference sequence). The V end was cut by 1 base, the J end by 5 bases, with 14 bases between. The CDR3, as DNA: TGTGCCAGCAGCCAAGGAGCGGAAGTCACCGAGACCCAGTACTTC. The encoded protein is CASSQGAEVTETQYF.

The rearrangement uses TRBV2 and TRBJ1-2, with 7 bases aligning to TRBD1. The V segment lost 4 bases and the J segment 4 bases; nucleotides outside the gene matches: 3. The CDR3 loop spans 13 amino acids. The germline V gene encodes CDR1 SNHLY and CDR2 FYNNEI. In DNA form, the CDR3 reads TGTGCCAGCAGTGGACAGGGCCTCTATGGCTACACCTTC. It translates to CASSGQGLYGYTF.

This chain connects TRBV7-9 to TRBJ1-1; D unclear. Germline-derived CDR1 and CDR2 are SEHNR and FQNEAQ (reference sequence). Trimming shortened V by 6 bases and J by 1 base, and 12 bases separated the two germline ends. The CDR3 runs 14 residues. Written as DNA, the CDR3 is TGTGCCAGCAGTAATCAGGTCCCGAACACTGAAGCTTTCTTT. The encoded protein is CASSNQVPNTEAFF.

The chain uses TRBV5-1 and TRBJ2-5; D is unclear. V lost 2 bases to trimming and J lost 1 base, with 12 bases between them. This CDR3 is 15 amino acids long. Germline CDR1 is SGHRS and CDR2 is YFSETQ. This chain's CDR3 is CASSLYAGPQETQYF. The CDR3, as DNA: TGCGCCAGCAGCTTATATGCAGGCCCCCAAGAGACCCAGTACTTC.

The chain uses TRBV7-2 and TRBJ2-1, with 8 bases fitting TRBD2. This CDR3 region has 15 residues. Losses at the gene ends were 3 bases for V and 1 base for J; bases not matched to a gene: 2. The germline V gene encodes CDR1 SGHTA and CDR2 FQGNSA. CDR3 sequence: CASSFSGGSYNEQFF. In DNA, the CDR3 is TGTGCCAGCAGCTTCAGCGGGGGATCCTACAATGAGCAGTTCTTC.